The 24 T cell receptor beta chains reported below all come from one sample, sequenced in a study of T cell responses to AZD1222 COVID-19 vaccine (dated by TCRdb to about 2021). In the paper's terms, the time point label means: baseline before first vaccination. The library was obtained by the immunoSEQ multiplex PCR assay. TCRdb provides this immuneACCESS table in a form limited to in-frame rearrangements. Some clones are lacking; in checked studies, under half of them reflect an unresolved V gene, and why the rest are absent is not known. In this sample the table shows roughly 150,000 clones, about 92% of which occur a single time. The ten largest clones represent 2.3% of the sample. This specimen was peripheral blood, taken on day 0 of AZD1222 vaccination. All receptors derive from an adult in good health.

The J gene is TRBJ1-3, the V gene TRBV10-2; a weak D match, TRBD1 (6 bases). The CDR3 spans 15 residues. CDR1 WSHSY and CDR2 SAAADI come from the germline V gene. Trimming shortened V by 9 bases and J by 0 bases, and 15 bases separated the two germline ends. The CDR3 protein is CASTDRTSSGNTIYF. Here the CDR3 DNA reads TGCGCCAGTACTGACAGGACCAGCTCTGGAAACACCATATATTTT.

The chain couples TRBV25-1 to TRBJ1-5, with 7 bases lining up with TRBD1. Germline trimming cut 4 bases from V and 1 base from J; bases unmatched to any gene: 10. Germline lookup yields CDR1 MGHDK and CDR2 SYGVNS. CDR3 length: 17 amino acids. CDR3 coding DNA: TGTGCCAGCAGTGCCCTAACAGGGGTCTCCAGCAATCAGCCCCAGCATTTT. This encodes CASSALTGVSSNQPQHF.

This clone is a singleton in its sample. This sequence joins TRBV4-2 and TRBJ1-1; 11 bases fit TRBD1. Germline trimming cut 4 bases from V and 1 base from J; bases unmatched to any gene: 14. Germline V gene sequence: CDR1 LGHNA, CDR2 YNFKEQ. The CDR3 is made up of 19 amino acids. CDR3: CASSPGTGGSMGRNTEAFF. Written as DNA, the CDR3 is TGTGCCAGCAGCCCCGGGACAGGGGGAAGTATGGGGAGGAACACTGAAGCTTTCTTT.

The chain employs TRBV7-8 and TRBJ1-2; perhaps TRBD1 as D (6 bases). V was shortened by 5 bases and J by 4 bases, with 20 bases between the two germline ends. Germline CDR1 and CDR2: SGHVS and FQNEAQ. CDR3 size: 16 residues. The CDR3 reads CASSTRLGGLSYGYTF. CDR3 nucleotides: TGTGCCAGCAGCACCCGTTTAGGGGGGCTTAGCTATGGCTACACCTTC.

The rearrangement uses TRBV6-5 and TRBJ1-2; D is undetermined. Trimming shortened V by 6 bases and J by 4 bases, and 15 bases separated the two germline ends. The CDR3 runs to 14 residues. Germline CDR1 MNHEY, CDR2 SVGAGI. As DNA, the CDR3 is TGTGCCAGCAGGCGGACGGAAGATTTCTATGGCTACACCTTC. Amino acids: CASRRTEDFYGYTF.

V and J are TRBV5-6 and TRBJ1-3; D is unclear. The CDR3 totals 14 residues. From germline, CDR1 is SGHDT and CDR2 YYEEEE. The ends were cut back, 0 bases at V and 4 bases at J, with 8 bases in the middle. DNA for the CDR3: TGTGCCAGCAGCTTGGGTCAGTCGGGAAACACCATATATTTT. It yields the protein CASSLGQSGNTIYF. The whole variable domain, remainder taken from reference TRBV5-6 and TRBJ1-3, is DAGVTQSPTHLIKTRGQQVTLRCSPKSGHDTVSWYQQALGQGPQFIFQYYEEEERQRGNFPDRFSGHQFPNYSSELNVNALLLGDSALYLCASSLGQSGNTIYFGEGSWLTVV.

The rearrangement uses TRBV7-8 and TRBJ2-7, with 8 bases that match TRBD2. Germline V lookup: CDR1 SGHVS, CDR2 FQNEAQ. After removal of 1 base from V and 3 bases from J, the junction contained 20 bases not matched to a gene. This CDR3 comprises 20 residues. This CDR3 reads CASSLGGLAGGRRGLYEQYF. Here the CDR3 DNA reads TGTGCCAGCAGCTTAGGGGGTCTCGCGGGGGGCCGACGGGGCCTCTACGAGCAGTACTTC.

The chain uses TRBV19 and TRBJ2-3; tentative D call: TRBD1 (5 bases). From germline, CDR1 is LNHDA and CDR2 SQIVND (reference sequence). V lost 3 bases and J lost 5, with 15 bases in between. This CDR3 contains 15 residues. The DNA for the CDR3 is TGTGCCAGTAGTATGGGTCTGGGTAGGGGAGATACGCAGTATTTT. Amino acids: CASSMGLGRGDTQYF.

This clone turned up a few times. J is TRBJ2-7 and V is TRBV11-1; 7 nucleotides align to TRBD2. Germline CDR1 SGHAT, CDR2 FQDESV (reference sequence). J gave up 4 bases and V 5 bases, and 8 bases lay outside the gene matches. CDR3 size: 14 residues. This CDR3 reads CASSLTPGGYEQYF. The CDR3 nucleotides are TGTGCCAGCAGCCTTACACCGGGGGGTTACGAGCAGTACTTC.

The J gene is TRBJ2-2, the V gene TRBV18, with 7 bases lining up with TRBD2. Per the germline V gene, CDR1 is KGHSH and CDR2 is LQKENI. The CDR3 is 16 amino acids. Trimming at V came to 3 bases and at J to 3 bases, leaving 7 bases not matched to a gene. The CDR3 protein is CASSPATRGDTGELFF. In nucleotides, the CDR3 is TGTGCCAGCTCACCCGCTACACGGGGGGACACCGGGGAGCTGTTTTTT.

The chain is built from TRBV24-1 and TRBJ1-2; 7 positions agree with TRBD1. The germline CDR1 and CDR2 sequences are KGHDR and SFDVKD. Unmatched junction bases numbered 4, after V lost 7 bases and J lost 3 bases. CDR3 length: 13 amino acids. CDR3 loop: CATRQGTDYGYTF. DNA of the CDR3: TGTGCCACCAGACAGGGGACGGACTATGGCTACACCTTC.

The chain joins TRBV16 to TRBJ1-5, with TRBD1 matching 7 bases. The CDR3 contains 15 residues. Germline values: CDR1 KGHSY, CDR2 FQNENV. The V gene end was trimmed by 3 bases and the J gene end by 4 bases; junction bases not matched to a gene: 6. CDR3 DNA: TGTGCCAGCAGCCAGTTCCGGGACAGTAATCAGCCCCAGCATTTT. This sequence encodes CASSQFRDSNQPQHF. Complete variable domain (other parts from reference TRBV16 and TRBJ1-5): GEEVAQTPKHLVRGEGQKAKLYCAPIKGHSYVFWYQQVLKNEFKFLISFQNENVFDETGMPKERFSAKCLPNSPCSLEIQATKLEDSAVYFCASSQFRDSNQPQHFGDGTRLSIL.

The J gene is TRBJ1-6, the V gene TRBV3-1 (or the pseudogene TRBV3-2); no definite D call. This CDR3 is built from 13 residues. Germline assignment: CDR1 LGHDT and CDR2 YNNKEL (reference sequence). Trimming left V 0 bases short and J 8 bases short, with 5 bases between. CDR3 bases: TGTGCCAGCAGCCAAGATATTTATTCACCCCTCCACTTT. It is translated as CASSQDIYSPLHF.

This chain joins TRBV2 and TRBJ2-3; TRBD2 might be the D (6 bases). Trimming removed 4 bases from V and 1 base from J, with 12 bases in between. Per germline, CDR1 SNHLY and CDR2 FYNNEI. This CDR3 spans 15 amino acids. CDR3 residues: CASSARGDGTDTQYF. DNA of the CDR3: TGTGCCAGCAGTGCGCGGGGAGACGGCACAGATACGCAGTATTTT.

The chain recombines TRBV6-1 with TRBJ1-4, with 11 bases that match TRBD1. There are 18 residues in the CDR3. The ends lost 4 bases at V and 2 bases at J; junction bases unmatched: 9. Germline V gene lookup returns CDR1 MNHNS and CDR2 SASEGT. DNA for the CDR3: TGTGCCAGCAGTGGGGCTCGGACAGGGGGCGGCACTAATGAAAAACTGTTTTTT. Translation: CASSGARTGGGTNEKLFF.

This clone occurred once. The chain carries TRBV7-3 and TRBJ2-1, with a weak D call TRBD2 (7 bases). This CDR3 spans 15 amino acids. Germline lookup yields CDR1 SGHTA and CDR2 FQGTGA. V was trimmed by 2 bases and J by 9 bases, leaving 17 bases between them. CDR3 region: CASSLLAASQGEQFF. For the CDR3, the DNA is TGTGCCAGCAGCTTACTAGCGGCCTCACAGGGTGAGCAGTTCTTC.

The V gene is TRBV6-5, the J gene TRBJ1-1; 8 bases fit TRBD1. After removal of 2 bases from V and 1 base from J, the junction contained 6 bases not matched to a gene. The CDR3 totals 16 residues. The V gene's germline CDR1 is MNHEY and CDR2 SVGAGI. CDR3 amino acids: CASSYESGGPNTEAFF. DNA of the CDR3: TGTGCCAGCAGTTACGAGTCAGGGGGCCCGAACACTGAAGCTTTCTTT.

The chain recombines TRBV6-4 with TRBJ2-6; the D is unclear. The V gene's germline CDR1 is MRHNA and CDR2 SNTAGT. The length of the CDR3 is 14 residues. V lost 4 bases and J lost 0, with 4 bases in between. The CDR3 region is CASSASSGANVLTF. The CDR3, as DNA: TGTGCCAGCAGTGCAAGCTCTGGGGCCAACGTCCTGACTTTC.

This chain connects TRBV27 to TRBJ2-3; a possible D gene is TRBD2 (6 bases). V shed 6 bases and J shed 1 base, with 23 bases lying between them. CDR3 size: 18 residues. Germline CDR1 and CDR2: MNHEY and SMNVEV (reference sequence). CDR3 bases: TGTGCCAGCAGCCAAAAGGCCCTGGAGTCGGGAGGCACAGATACGCAGTATTTT. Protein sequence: CASSQKALESGGTDTQYF.

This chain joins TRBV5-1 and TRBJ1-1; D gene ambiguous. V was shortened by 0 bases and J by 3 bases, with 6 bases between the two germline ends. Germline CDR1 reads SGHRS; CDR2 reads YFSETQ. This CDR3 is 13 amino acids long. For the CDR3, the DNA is TGCGCCAGCAGCTTGGAAGCCCACACTGAAGCTTTCTTT. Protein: CASSLEAHTEAFF.

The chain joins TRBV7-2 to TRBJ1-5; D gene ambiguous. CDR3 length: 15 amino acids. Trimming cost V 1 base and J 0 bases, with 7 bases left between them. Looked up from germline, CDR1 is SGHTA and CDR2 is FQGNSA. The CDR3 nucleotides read TGTGCCAGCAGCTTAGGCCTACATAGCAATCAGCCCCAGCATTTT. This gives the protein CASSLGLHSNQPQHF.

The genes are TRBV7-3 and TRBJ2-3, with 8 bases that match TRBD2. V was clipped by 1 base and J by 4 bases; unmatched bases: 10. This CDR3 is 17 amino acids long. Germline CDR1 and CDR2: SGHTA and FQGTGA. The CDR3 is CASSLMVGGGRSDTQYF. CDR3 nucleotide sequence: TGTGCCAGCAGCTTAATGGTTGGGGGCGGGAGGTCAGATACGCAGTATTTT.

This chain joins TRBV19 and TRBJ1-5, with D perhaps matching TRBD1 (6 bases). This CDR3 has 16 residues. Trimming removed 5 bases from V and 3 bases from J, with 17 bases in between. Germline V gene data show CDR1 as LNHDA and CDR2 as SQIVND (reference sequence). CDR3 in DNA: TGTGCCAGTAGTTACGACTTACAGGGCGTCAATCAGCCCCAGCATTTT. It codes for CASSYDLQGVNQPQHF.

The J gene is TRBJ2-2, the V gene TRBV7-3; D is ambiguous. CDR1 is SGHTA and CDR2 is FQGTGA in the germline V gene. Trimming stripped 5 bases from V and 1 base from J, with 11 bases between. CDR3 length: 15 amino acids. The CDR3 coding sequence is TGTGCCAGCAGCCCGCGAGGCGGGAACACCGGGGAGCTGTTTTTT. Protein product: CASSPRGGNTGELFF.